The 28 T cell receptor beta chains in this list originate from one sample, sequenced in a study of T cell responses to AZD1222 COVID-19 vaccine. Sequencing used immunoSEQ multiplex PCR; TCRdb keeps in-frame clones, though not all of them. The table lists 100,000 or so clones, 70% to 90% of them singletons, with 2.9% in the top ten. This material consisted of peripheral blood, taken on day 0 of AZD1222 vaccination. These receptors all stem from an adult in good health.

This clone was recorded only once. V and J are TRBV23-1 and TRBJ1-2; D unclear. TRBV23-1 qualifies as an ORF whose function is uncertain. This CDR3 comprises 17 residues. The germline V and J ends were trimmed by 2 bases and 2 bases, with 18 bases remaining between them. CDR3 bases: TGCGCCAGCAGTCAAGGTAATAGCGAGTACTCAAACTATGGCTACACCTTC. It encodes CASSQGNSEYSNYGYTF.

V usage is TRBV27 and J usage is TRBJ2-7; TRBD1 agrees at 7 bases. The CDR3 has 15 residues. V trimming: 5 bases; J trimming: 5 bases; junction bases outside the gene matches: 12. Looked up from germline, CDR1 is MNHEY and CDR2 is SMNVEV (reference sequence). CDR3: CASSPSGTARNEQYV. The CDR3 bases are TGTGCCAGCAGTCCCTCCGGGACAGCGCGGAACGAGCAGTACGTC.

The rearrangement joins TRBV6-2 or TRBV6-3 to TRBJ1-5; possibly TRBD1 for D (5 bases). Looked up from germline, CDR1 is MNHEY and CDR2 is SVGEGT. Trimming removed 2 bases from V and 1 base from J, with 21 bases in between. The CDR3 is 19 amino acids. The CDR3 spells CASSYDLGTATLSNQPQHF. The DNA for the CDR3 is TGTGCCAGCAGTTACGACCTCGGGACTGCTACGTTGAGCAATCAGCCCCAGCATTTT.

The V call is TRBV5-6, the J call TRBJ2-7; D is uncertain. V was pared by 0 bases and J by 2 bases, with 3 bases between. There are 12 residues in the CDR3. Germline values: CDR1 SGHDT, CDR2 YYEEEE. The CDR3 sequence: CASSLGAYEQYV. The CDR3 nucleotides are TGTGCCAGCAGCTTGGGAGCCTACGAGCAGTACGTC.

J is TRBJ1-1 and V is TRBV5-4; TRBD1 agrees at 8 bases. J gave up 5 bases and V 2 bases, and 5 bases lay outside the gene matches. This CDR3 comprises 14 residues. In germline, CDR1 is SGHNT, CDR2 YYREEE (reference sequence). The CDR3 spells CASSFRDRTTEAFF. The CDR3 nucleotides are TGTGCCAGCAGCTTTCGGGACAGGACGACTGAAGCTTTCTTT. Full variable domain (outside the CDR3, taken from reference TRBV5-4 and TRBJ1-1): ETGVTQSPTHLIKTRGQQVTLRCSSQSGHNTVSWYQQALGQGPQFIFQYYREEENGRGNFPPRFSGLQFPNYSSELNVNALELDDSALYLCASSFRDRTTEAFFGQGTRLTVV.

The V call is TRBV4-1, the J call TRBJ1-2, with no clear D. The ends were cut back, 3 bases at V and 8 bases at J, with 19 bases in the middle. This CDR3 is built from 15 residues. CDR1 and CDR2 (germline): MGHRA, YSYEKL. CDR3 protein: CASSQVGGRDRGYTF. Here the CDR3 DNA reads TGCGCCAGCAGCCAGGTTGGAGGGAGGGATAGAGGCTACACCTTC.

The chain has TRBV4-1 and TRBJ1-1, with 9 bases lining up with TRBD1. The CDR3 runs to 14 residues. After removal of 1 base from V and 5 bases from J, the junction contained 2 bases not matched to a gene. Germline CDR1 is MGHRA and CDR2 is YSYEKL. CDR3 DNA sequence: TGCGCCAGCAGCCAAGGGACAGGGGTGACTGAAGCTTTCTTT. The encoded protein is CASSQGTGVTEAFF.

This clone was recorded only once. This sequence joins TRBV6-2 or TRBV6-3 and TRBJ1-5; no firm D call. Trimming stripped 6 bases from V and 0 bases from J, with 15 bases between. Germline loops: CDR1 MNHEY, CDR2 SVGEGT. CDR3 size: 16 residues. This CDR3 reads CASSPMVGDSNQPQHF. The CDR3 DNA sequence: TGTGCCAGCAGCCCCATGGTGGGAGATAGCAATCAGCCCCAGCATTTT.

This chain uses TRBV2 with TRBJ1-4, with TRBD1 identical over 7 bases. The germline CDR1 and CDR2 sequences are SNHLY and FYNNEI. With V trimmed by 6 bases and J by 7 bases, 5 bases remained unmatched. CDR3 length: 13 amino acids. CDR3 DNA: TGTGCCAGCAGGACAGGGATACGTGAAAAACTGTTTTTT. Translating gives CASRTGIREKLFF.

The chain links TRBV19 to TRBJ2-3; tentative D call: TRBD1 (6 bases). This CDR3 is 16 amino acids long. Between the trimmed V and J ends, which lost 5 bases and 6 bases, there was a span of 21 bases. CDR1 is LNHDA, CDR2 SQIVND, per germline (reference sequence). CDR3 region: CASSRGRGVGADTQYF. The DNA for the CDR3 is TGTGCCAGTAGTCGAGGGAGAGGGGTGGGGGCTGATACGCAGTATTTT.

Notes on this clone: An end of the junction does not agree with germline; a read error may underlie this. The chain employs TRBV5-1 and TRBJ2-2; the match to TRBD2 covers 10 bases. The CDR3 is 16 residues long. In germline, CDR1 is SGHRS, CDR2 YFSETQ. CDR3: CASSSTSGFDTGELFF. The CDR3 DNA follows: TGTGCCAGCAGCTCGACTAGCGGGTTCGACACCGGGGAGCTGTTTTTT.

V is TRBV5-8 and J is TRBJ1-5; 9 bases agree with TRBD1. CDR1 and CDR2 from the germline V gene are SGHTS and YDEGEE. The trim removed 3 bases at V and 7 bases at J, leaving 5 bases unmatched. This CDR3 has 14 residues. For the CDR3, the DNA is TGTGCCAGCAGCTGGGACAGGGCTTACCAGCCCCAGCATTTT. It yields the protein CASSWDRAYQPQHF. Complete variable domain (other parts from reference TRBV5-8 and TRBJ1-5): EAGVTQSPTHLIKTRGQQATLRCSPISGHTSVYWYQQALGLGLQFLLWYDEGEERNRGNFPPRFSGRQFPNYSSELNVNALELEDSALYLCASSWDRAYQPQHFGDGTRLSIL.

The chain uses TRBV10-1 and TRBJ2-7; D is undetermined. CDR3 size: 14 residues. The V gene's germline CDR1 is WNHNN and CDR2 SYGVQD (reference sequence). The V and J ends lost 7 bases and 3 bases respectively, with 16 bases between them. Here the CDR3 reads CASNLTNLSYEQYV. CDR3 sequence (DNA): TGCGCCAGCAATTTGACAAATCTAAGCTACGAGCAGTACGTC.

The J gene is TRBJ1-2, the V gene TRBV20-1; no reliable D call. The CDR3 has 11 residues. V was pared by 6 bases and J by 6 bases, with 11 bases between. Germline CDR1 and CDR2: DFQATT and SNEGSKA (reference sequence). DNA for the CDR3: TGCAGTGCCATACCAAGGGATGGCTACACCTTC. Translated, it gives CSAIPRDGYTF.

This clone was found once. The V and J genes are TRBV7-2 and TRBJ2-1, with TRBD1 matching over 9 bases. Germline CDR1 SGHTA, CDR2 FQGNSA. V lost 5 bases and J lost 5; bases outside the gene matches: 10. The CDR3 spans 16 residues. CDR3 nucleotides: TGTGCCAGCAGCCTCCGGCCCGACAGGGGGAACAATGAGCAGTTCTTC. Residues: CASSLRPDRGNNEQFF.

Worth noting for this clone: Other nucleotide sequences from this sample produce the same CDR3. This chain links TRBV13 with TRBJ2-3; 13 bases are a match to TRBD2. The germline gives CDR1 PRHDT, CDR2 FYEKMQ (reference sequence). This CDR3 is built from 17 residues. V was pared by 0 bases and J by 2 bases, with 2 bases of the junction left unmatched. The CDR3 loop is CASSLGLAGGSTDTQYF. The CDR3 DNA is TGTGCCAGCAGCTTAGGACTAGCGGGAGGGTCCACAGATACGCAGTATTTT. Looking up the rest from reference TRBV13 and TRBJ2-3 gives the full variable domain: AAGVIQSPRHLIKEKRETATLKCYPIPRHDTVYWYQQGPGQDPQFLISFYEKMQSDKGSIPDRFSAQQFSDYHSELNMSSLELGDSALYFCASSLGLAGGSTDTQYFGPGTRLTVL.

This chain connects TRBV19 to TRBJ1-4; the match to TRBD1 covers 8 bases. Germline trimming cut 10 bases from V and 8 bases from J; bases unmatched to any gene: 12. This CDR3 has 14 amino acids. Germline loops: CDR1 LNHDA, CDR2 SQIVND (reference sequence). CDR3 residues: CATRDQGAGEKLFF. The CDR3 nucleotides read TGTGCCACCCGGGACCAGGGGGCGGGGGAAAAACTGTTTTTT.

This chain joins TRBV15 and TRBJ1-5; no definite D call. Germline lookup yields CDR1 LNHNV and CDR2 YYDKDF (reference sequence). With 3 bases removed from V and 4 bases from J, the gap between germline ends came to 7 bases. The CDR3 has 13 amino acids. CDR3 DNA: TGTGCCACCAGCAGCGAAAGGAATCAGCCCCAGCATTTT. This gives the protein CATSSERNQPQHF. Based on the CDR3 plus reference TRBV15 and TRBJ1-5, the full variable domain is DAMVIQNPRYQVTQFGKPVTLSCSQTLNHNVMYWYQQKSSQAPKLLFHYYDKDFNNEADTPDNFQSRRPNTSFCFLDIRSPGLGDTAMYLCATSSERNQPQHFGDGTRLSIL.

The CDR3 bases are TGTGCCAGCAGCCGAAACGGGGGCTTGGGTGGCGAGACCCAGTACTTC. It yields the protein CASSRNGGLGGETQYF. This chain joins TRBV7-3 and TRBJ2-5, with D perhaps given as TRBD1 or TRBD2 (6 bases each). Germline V CDR1 and CDR2: SGHTA, FQGTGA. This CDR3 contains 16 residues. The V end lost 5 bases, the J end lost 5 bases, and 21 bases lay between the germline ends.

The chain joins TRBV7-2 to TRBJ1-2; 12 nucleotides agree with TRBD1. CDR1 and CDR2 (germline): SGHTA, FQGNSA. After removal of 2 bases from V and 3 bases from J, the junction contained 4 bases not matched to a gene. The CDR3 is made up of 16 amino acids. CDR3 coding DNA: TGTGCCAGCAGCTTAACCGGGACAGGGGGCTACTATGGCTACACCTTC. Protein product: CASSLTGTGGYYGYTF.

The chain couples TRBV5-6 to TRBJ2-2; tentative D call: TRBD1 (6 bases). Per germline, CDR1 SGHDT and CDR2 YYEEEE. CDR3 length: 16 residues. V dropped 2 bases and J dropped 7 bases, with 18 bases sitting between them. This CDR3 is CASSFYEQGRVGELFF. CDR3 DNA: TGTGCCAGCAGCTTTTACGAACAGGGAAGAGTCGGGGAGCTGTTTTTT.

This rearrangement joins TRBV14 to TRBJ1-2; TRBD1 might be the D (5 bases). With 4 bases removed from V and 2 bases from J, the gap between germline ends came to 11 bases. Germline V gene lookup returns CDR1 SGHDN and CDR2 FVKESK. The CDR3 contains 14 residues. CDR3 sequence reads: CASSRGPRNYGYTF. The DNA of the CDR3 is TGTGCCAGCAGCCGGGGACCGAGGAACTATGGCTACACCTTC.

This clone has a single count. The chain recombines TRBV12-5 with TRBJ2-1; a possible D gene is TRBD2 (7 bases). The CDR3 is 17 residues long. Germline lookup yields CDR1 LGHNT and CDR2 FRNRAP. The V end lost 2 bases, the J end lost 6 bases, and 20 bases lay between the germline ends. The CDR3 sequence: CASGLPERGRGSNEQFF. The CDR3 bases are TGTGCTAGTGGTTTGCCCGAAAGGGGGAGGGGCAGCAATGAGCAGTTCTTC.

The V and J genes are TRBV30 and TRBJ1-2; maybe TRBD1 (5 bases). The germline V and J ends were trimmed by 5 bases and 8 bases, with 15 bases remaining between them. This CDR3 spans 12 amino acids. Germline V gene lookup returns CDR1 GTSNPN and CDR2 SVGIG (reference sequence). The CDR3 sequence: CAWAAGKSGYTF. As DNA, the CDR3 is TGTGCCTGGGCCGCAGGGAAGAGCGGCTACACCTTC.

J is TRBJ2-2 and V is TRBV27; TRBD2 agrees at 15 bases. Trimming at V came to 0 bases and at J to 7 bases, leaving 3 bases not matched to a gene. The CDR3 has 17 residues. Germline V gene data show CDR1 as MNHEY and CDR2 as SMNVEV (reference sequence). The CDR3 nucleotides are TGTGCCAGCAGTTTATCCGGACTAGCGGGAGGGCTCGGGGAGCTGTTTTTT. Translating gives CASSLSGLAGGLGELFF.

This sequence joins TRBV27 and TRBJ1-2; 8 bases line up with TRBD1. The CDR3 is made up of 18 amino acids. The J segment lost 7 bases and the V segment lost 2 bases, leaving 18 bases of the junction unmatched. Germline V gives CDR1 MNHEY, CDR2 SMNVEV (reference sequence). As DNA, the CDR3 is TGTGCCAGCAGTTTACAGGGAGCCTCAGGGGGCATTTGGGGTGGCTACACCTTC. This gives the protein CASSLQGASGGIWGGYTF.

V usage is TRBV5-5 and J usage is TRBJ2-6, with TRBD1 as a possible D gene (6 bases). The length of the CDR3 is 14 residues. V gave up 8 bases and J gave up 1 base, with 10 bases separating them. Germline loops: CDR1 SGHKS, CDR2 YYEKEE (reference sequence). In nucleotides, the CDR3 is TGTGCCAGTATCACAGGGTCTGGGGCCAACGTCCTGACTTTC. Protein sequence: CASITGSGANVLTF.

This sequence joins TRBV7-3 and TRBJ1-1, with TRBD1 matching 7 bases. There are 13 residues in the CDR3. Germline V gene data show CDR1 as SGHTA and CDR2 as FQGTGA. V was clipped by 5 bases and J by 4 bases; unmatched bases: 4. DNA of the CDR3: TGTGCCAGCAGCCATTACAGGGGCACTGAAGCTTTCTTT. Encoded protein: CASSHYRGTEAFF.